This TCR beta chain was recovered during a study of breast tumors, draining lymph nodes, adjacent tissues. Whole-study findings and limits: Findings are consistent with lymph node origin and intratumoral expansion of most tumor T cells. Tumor TCR diversity was below lymph nodes but above nontumor tissue.

This clonotype was seen ten or more times. The antigen is undetermined. TCRdb passed the multiplex PCR reads through MiXCR, listing each CDR3 protein once. The sample shows fewer than 250,000 distinct CDR3 sequences, 32% of them seen only once. The lymph nodes were axillary draining lymph nodes from breast cancer patients. Sequences were obtained from axillary lymph node tissue. The sequence was collected from a female donor with breast cancer. Some clones in this sample may be carry-over from other donors' samples.

The CDR3 protein is CASSLMGTGGDSPLHF. CDR3 DNA sequence: TGTGCCAGCAGCTTAATGGGGACAGGGGGAGACTCACCCCTCCACTTT. The genes are TRBV7-3 and TRBJ1-6, with 11 positions matching TRBD1. Germline lookup yields CDR1 SGHTA and CDR2 FQGTGA. The CDR3 is made up of 16 amino acids. Germline trimming cut 1 base from V and 10 bases from J; bases unmatched to any gene: 6.